Sequencing of this TCR beta chain was carried out in a study of beta chain features in type 1 diabetes. Points from the study as a whole: Shortening that was moderate but significant affected the TCRB CDR3s of Type 1 diabetes patients in all four CD4+ subsets. Insertions at VDJ junctions were less frequent in type 1 diabetes patients. These patients also deleted more nucleotides at the same junctions.

On average, the one heparinised blood draw given by each donor was about 120 mL. Purities in excess of 98% were seen in all sorted populations. This clone showed up just once. What it binds is unknown. Germline-derived CDR1 and CDR2 are SGHNT and YYREEE (reference sequence). J gave up 6 bases and V 4 bases, and 5 bases lay outside the gene matches. CDR3 length equals 13 residues. Reverse transcribing all isolated RNA meant expressed TCRB transcripts were sequenced. The data were produced by immunoSEQ multiplex PCR, yet TCRdb's version contains in-frame clones alone and is incomplete. Seen here are roughly 300,000 clones, about a tenth observed once, and the top ten hold around 1%.

The chain uses TRBV5-4 and TRBJ2-7, with TRBD1 matching over 9 bases. The sequenced sample was central memory CD4+ T cells from blood. The receptor's source is a man between 25 and 39 years old with type 1 diabetes. In nucleotides, the CDR3 is TGTGCCAGCAGCGGGGACAGGGAGGGCGAGCAGTACTTC. This encodes CASSGDREGEQYF.